The 18 T cell receptor beta chains below were found in one sample sequenced in a study of blood T cell repertoires in COVID-19. Assay used: immunoSEQ multiplex PCR; TCRdb lists only in-frame clones, some missing. This table has nearly 50,000 clones, around 83% appearing once. Sequenced material: peripheral blood. These receptors were taken from a middle-aged man with active COVID-19.

V gene TRBV6-5 combines with J gene TRBJ1-4; D gene unclear. The CDR3 totals 14 residues. V was shortened by 8 bases and J by 4 bases, with 14 bases between the two germline ends. Germline CDR1 is MNHEY and CDR2 is SVGAGI. CDR3 in amino acids: CASAREMVNEKLFF. CDR3 nucleotide sequence: TGTGCCAGCGCTAGAGAGATGGTTAATGAAAAACTGTTTTTT.

This chain joins TRBV10-3 and TRBJ2-7; D is possibly TRBD1 (5 bases). Trimming pared 3 bases from V and 5 bases from J, leaving 17 bases between. Per the germline V gene, CDR1 is ENHRY and CDR2 is SYGVKD. This CDR3 is built from 15 residues. The CDR3 coding sequence is TGTGCCATCAGTGAAGGGGTAGGGGTTCCCGACGAGCAGTACTTC. Translating it yields CAISEGVGVPDEQYF.

V usage is TRBV9 and J usage is TRBJ1-3, with TRBD1 identical over 9 bases. J gave up 2 bases and V 4 bases, and 1 base lay outside the gene matches. The CDR3 sequence is 14 residues long. CDR1 and CDR2 from the germline V gene are SGDLS and YYNGEE. CDR3 DNA: TGTGCCAGCAGCCGGACAGGGGCTGGAAACACCATATATTTT. Translated, it gives CASSRTGAGNTIYF. Full variable domain (outside the CDR3, taken from reference TRBV9 and TRBJ1-3): DSGVTQTPKHLITATGQRVTLRCSPRSGDLSVYWYQQSLDQGLQFLIQYYNGEERAKGNILERFSAQQFPDLHSELNLSSLELGDSALYFCASSRTGAGNTIYFGEGSWLTVV.

This chain connects TRBV5-1 to TRBJ2-5, with 12 bases that match TRBD2. Germline CDR1 is SGHRS and CDR2 is YFSETQ. With 3 bases clipped from V and 4 bases from J, the junction kept 7 bases outside the gene matches. This CDR3 spans 16 amino acids. CDR3 coding DNA: TGCGCCAGCAGCTCCACCCGGACTAGCGGGGCAGAGACCCAGTACTTC. Translating gives CASSSTRTSGAETQYF.

CDR3 loop: CASRGTGDTQYF. For the CDR3, the DNA is TGTGCCAGCAGAGGGACAGGAGATACGCAGTATTTT. The J gene is TRBJ2-3, the V gene TRBV11-2, with 8 bases aligning to TRBD1. CDR1 and CDR2 (germline): SGHAT, FQNNGV. The trim removed 6 bases at V and 5 bases at J, leaving 1 base unmatched. This CDR3 spans 12 amino acids.

The chain recombines TRBV6-6 with TRBJ1-1; weak D call: TRBD1 (5 bases). From germline, CDR1 is MNHNY and CDR2 SVGAGI (reference sequence). The germline V and J ends were trimmed by 5 bases and 5 bases, with 12 bases remaining between them. CDR3 length equals 13 residues. CDR3 bases: TGTGCCAGCAGTAAGGAGGGGTCGACTGAAGCTTTCTTT. Residues: CASSKEGSTEAFF.

V is TRBV30 and J is TRBJ2-1, with D maybe TRBD2 (5 bases). This CDR3 has 15 amino acids. The V gene lost 0 bases and the J gene lost 6 bases, with 15 bases spanning the gap. Germline assignment: CDR1 GTSNPN and CDR2 SVGIG (reference sequence). CDR3 coding DNA: TGTGCCTGGAGTGTAAGTCTAGCAAGCTCCAATGAGCAGTTCTTC. Its protein is CAWSVSLASSNEQFF.

The chain carries TRBV18 and TRBJ2-2; 7 bases align to TRBD1. V lost 4 bases to trimming and J lost 6 bases; unmatched junction nucleotides: 8. CDR3 length equals 15 residues. Looked up from germline, CDR1 is KGHSH and CDR2 is LQKENI. As DNA, the CDR3 is TGTGCCAGCTCACTTGACAGGGTTGCAGCCGGGGAGCTGTTTTTT. The encoded protein is CASSLDRVAAGELFF. Looking up the rest from reference TRBV18 and TRBJ2-2 gives the full variable domain: NAGVMQNPRHLVRRRGQEARLRCSPMKGHSHVYWYRQLPEEGLKFMVYLQKENIIDESGMPKERFSAEFPKEGPSILRIQQVVRGDSAAYFCASSLDRVAAGELFFGEGSRLTVL.

The V and J genes are TRBV10-3 and TRBJ2-7; 7 nucleotides agree with TRBD1. The germline V gene has CDR1 ENHRY and CDR2 SYGVKD. Trimming at V came to 0 bases and at J to 2 bases, leaving 1 base not matched to a gene. The CDR3 has 14 residues. The CDR3 sequence is CAISESGTAYEQYF. CDR3 nucleotides: TGTGCCATCAGTGAGTCCGGGACAGCCTACGAGCAGTACTTC.

The chain combines TRBV9 with TRBJ2-1; TRBD2 matches 7 bases. CDR1 SGDLS and CDR2 YYNGEE come from the germline V gene. V trimming: 3 bases; J trimming: 8 bases; junction bases outside the gene matches: 11. CDR3 length: 15 residues. The CDR3: CASSESGARGHEQFF. The DNA for the CDR3 is TGTGCCAGCAGCGAGAGCGGGGCTAGGGGCCATGAGCAGTTCTTC.

This clone was recorded once. This sequence joins TRBV5-6 and TRBJ2-1, with 10 nucleotides matching TRBD2. The V segment lost 3 bases and the J segment 5 bases; nucleotides outside the gene matches: 14. The CDR3 is 18 residues long. Germline V gene data show CDR1 as SGHDT and CDR2 as YYEEEE. CDR3 residues: CASSYRLSGRAIDNEQFF. The CDR3 nucleotides are TGTGCCAGCAGCTATCGACTAAGCGGGAGGGCCATCGACAATGAGCAGTTCTTC.

The rearrangement joins TRBV30 to TRBJ2-3; TRBD1 matches 7 bases. The CDR3 totals 13 residues. Germline CDR1 is GTSNPN and CDR2 is SVGIG (reference sequence). Losses at the gene ends were 0 bases for V and 4 bases for J; bases not matched to a gene: 1. For the CDR3, the DNA is TGTGCCTGGAGTGTCCAGGGGGCAGATACGCAGTATTTT. Translating it yields CAWSVQGADTQYF.

The chain combines TRBV28 with TRBJ1-2; unclear D gene. The CDR3 has 11 residues. Trimming cost V 10 bases and J 4 bases, with 10 bases left between them. Germline loops: CDR1 MDHEN, CDR2 SYDVKM. The CDR3 sequence: CATSLPYGYTF. DNA for the CDR3: TGTGCCACTTCACTACCCTATGGCTACACCTTC.

Points on this clone: This specimen includes other DNA sequences encoding the same CDR3. The CDR3 nucleotides read TGCGCCAGCAGCTCTCAGGGGTGGACTGAAGCTTTCTTT. Its translation: CASSSQGWTEAFF. The J gene is TRBJ1-1, the V gene TRBV5-1, with a possible D match to TRBD1 (6 bases). Germline CDR1 reads SGHRS; CDR2 reads YFSETQ. The CDR3 runs 13 residues. Trimming removed 3 bases at V and 5 bases at J, with 11 bases between.

This clone has just one count. The rearrangement uses TRBV19 and TRBJ1-2; D call uncertain. Between the trimmed V and J ends, which lost 11 bases and 6 bases, there was a span of 19 bases. The CDR3 extends over 13 amino acids. The germline gives CDR1 LNHDA, CDR2 SQIVND (reference sequence). The DNA of the CDR3 is TGTGCCGCCTCACCTCGGAGAATCGATGGCTACACCTTC. This sequence encodes CAASPRRIDGYTF. Supplemented by reference TRBV19 and TRBJ1-2, the full variable domain reads DGGITQSPKYLFRKEGQNVTLSCEQNLNHDAMYWYRQDPGQGLRLIYYSQIVNDFQKGDIAEGYSVSREKKESFPLTVTSAQKNPTAFYLCAASPRRIDGYTFGSGTRLTVV.

The chain joins TRBV10-3 to TRBJ1-3, with D hard to call. CDR1 is ENHRY and CDR2 is SYGVKD in the germline V gene. The CDR3 runs 14 residues. V gave up 8 bases and J gave up 2 bases, with 13 bases separating them. The CDR3 nucleotides read TGTGCCATCCAAACAGAACCCGCTGGAAACACCATATATTTT. This gives the protein CAIQTEPAGNTIYF.

The chain has TRBV5-5 and TRBJ1-2, with D possibly TRBD1 on 6 matching bases. CDR1 and CDR2 (germline): SGHKS, YYEKEE (reference sequence). The CDR3 runs 13 residues. The V end was cut by 4 bases, the J end by 7 bases, with 14 bases between. The CDR3 here is CASSREGVGGYTF. The CDR3 DNA is TGTGCCAGCAGCCGTGAGGGGGTGGGTGGCTACACCTTC.

This chain uses TRBV2 with TRBJ2-7, with TRBD1 matching over 7 bases. The trim removed 6 bases at V and 3 bases at J, leaving 2 bases unmatched. The CDR3 sequence is 12 residues long. Germline V gene lookup returns CDR1 SNHLY and CDR2 FYNNEI. CDR3 protein: CASRQGYYEQYF. CDR3 in DNA: TGTGCCAGCAGACAGGGGTACTACGAGCAGTACTTC.